The 23 T cell receptor beta chains given below trace back to one sample, sequenced in a study of T cells in Graves' hyperthyroidism and ophthalmopathy. RNA transcripts yielded amplified TCR beta CDR3 regions. The HTBI primer set was used in a first-round RT-PCR of the TCR CDR3. TCRdb passed the multiplex PCR reads through MiXCR, listing each CDR3 protein once. The sample includes about 380,000 distinct CDR3 sequences, about 14% of them seen just once. Sample: blood. The source of these receptors is a woman in her thirties with Graves' ophthalmopathy.

This clonotype showed up just a few times. The J gene is TRBJ2-3, the V gene TRBV6-2 or TRBV6-3, with 9 bases identical to TRBD2. This CDR3 spans 14 amino acids. With 5 bases clipped from V and 6 bases from J, the junction kept 6 bases outside the gene matches. From germline, CDR1 is MNHEY and CDR2 SVGEGT. This CDR3 is CASSLSGGLDTQYF. The CDR3 DNA reads TGTGCCAGCAGTCTCAGCGGGGGGCTTGATACGCAGTATTTT.

The chain employs TRBV2 and TRBJ2-5, with D perhaps TRBD1 (6 bases). CDR1 and CDR2 (germline): SNHLY, FYNNEI. The CDR3 loop spans 14 amino acids. V lost 7 bases and J lost 5, with 17 bases in between. The CDR3 DNA follows: TGTGCCAGCAAGGGGGTAGGGGGATCGGAGACCCAGTACTTC. It is translated as CASKGVGGSETQYF.

This clonotype was found many times. This rearrangement joins TRBV11-3 to TRBJ1-3; no clear D. V was shortened by 3 bases and J by 0 bases, with 6 bases between the two germline ends. Looked up from germline, CDR1 is SGHNT and CDR2 is YENEEA. The CDR3 totals 14 residues. Written as DNA, the CDR3 is TGTGCCAGCAGCTTCGGTTACTCTGGAAACACCATATATTTT. It encodes CASSFGYSGNTIYF.

The V call is TRBV6-4, the J call TRBJ1-6; D is unresolved. The germline V and J ends were trimmed by 0 bases and 16 bases, with 10 bases remaining between them. CDR1 is MRHNA and CDR2 is SNTAGT in the germline V gene. The CDR3 runs to 12 residues. The CDR3 bases are TGTGCCAGCAGTGACTCGACTCGGTTACTCCACTTT. Its protein is CASSDSTRLLHF.

This clonotype was seen at least ten times. This chain connects TRBV7-9 to TRBJ2-4; TRBD2 matches 8 bases. V gave up 2 bases and J gave up 1 base; unmatched junction bases: 4. CDR3 length equals 16 residues. Germline loops: CDR1 SEHNR, CDR2 FQNEAQ (reference sequence). The chain's CDR3 is CASSLRAGVAKNIQYF. In nucleotides, the CDR3 is TGTGCCAGCAGCTTACGAGCGGGGGTGGCCAAAAACATTCAGTACTTC. Drawing the rest from reference TRBV7-9 and TRBJ2-4, the complete variable domain is DTGVSQNPRHKITKRGQNVTFRCDPISEHNRLYWYRQTLGQGPEFLTYFQNEAQLEKSRLLSDRFSAERPKGSFSTLEIQRTEQGDSAMYLCASSLRAGVAKNIQYFGAGTRLSVL.

The chain links TRBV11-2 to TRBJ2-1; TRBD2 aligns across 8 bases. Germline V CDR1 and CDR2: SGHAT, FQNNGV. The CDR3 covers 11 residues. The CDR3 spells CWERGRNEQFF. In DNA form, the CDR3 reads TGTTGGGAGCGGGGGCGTAATGAGCAGTTCTTC.

This clonotype appeared many times. The chain couples TRBV11-2 to TRBJ1-3, with 8 positions matching TRBD1. CDR1 and CDR2 (germline): SGHAT, FQNNGV. V lost 3 bases, J lost 3 bases, and 10 bases stayed unmatched. The CDR3 has 17 residues. CDR3 nucleotides: TGTGCCAGCAGCTTCGGGACAGGTTACGGCTTTGGAAACACCATATATTTT. The encoded protein is CASSFGTGYGFGNTIYF.

This clonotype was counted ten times or more. This chain joins TRBV7-9 and TRBJ2-2; TRBD1 aligns across 8 bases. Per the germline V gene, CDR1 is SEHNR and CDR2 is FQNEAQ (reference sequence). This CDR3 has 16 residues. The ends lost 1 base at V and 2 bases at J; junction bases unmatched: 3. DNA of the CDR3: TGTGCCAGCAGCTTAGGGACAGGGACTAACACCGGGGAGCTGTTTTTT. This translates into CASSLGTGTNTGELFF.

The table lists this clonotype with many counts. This chain joins TRBV5-1 and TRBJ2-1; TRBD1 or TRBD2 may be the D gene (5 bases each). V dropped 3 bases and J dropped 6 bases, with 13 bases sitting between them. The germline V gene has CDR1 SGHRS and CDR2 YFSETQ. The length of the CDR3 is 14 residues. The CDR3 nucleotides read TGCGCCAGCAGCTCCGGGACCGTAATCAATGAGCAGTTCTTC. Its translation: CASSSGTVINEQFF.

The table lists this clonotype with many counts. The genes are TRBV27 and TRBJ1-6; the D gene is possibly TRBD1 (5 bases). The CDR3 runs 15 residues. The V gene's germline CDR1 is MNHEY and CDR2 SMNVEV (reference sequence). V gave up 3 bases and J gave up 9 bases, with 15 bases separating them. CDR3 protein: CASSFRGTIGSPLHF. The CDR3 region has the DNA TGTGCCAGCAGTTTTAGAGGGACCATAGGTTCACCCCTCCACTTT.

The chain links TRBV12-5 to TRBJ2-7, with TRBD2 identical over 8 bases. V lost 1 base and J lost 5; bases outside the gene matches: 1. Looked up from germline, CDR1 is LGHNT and CDR2 is FRNRAP. This CDR3 is built from 13 residues. The CDR3 loop is CASGLGTSNEQYF. DNA of the CDR3: TGTGCTAGTGGTTTGGGGACTAGCAACGAGCAGTACTTC.

This clonotype was observed a few times. The gene calls are TRBV2 and TRBJ2-5; 13 positions agree with TRBD2. The V gene's germline CDR1 is SNHLY and CDR2 FYNNEI. This CDR3 region has 18 residues. V was pared by 6 bases and J by 1 base, with 11 bases of the junction left unmatched. DNA for the CDR3: TGTGCCAGCAGCCCAACCGGACTAGCGGGGGCACTCCAAGAGACCCAGTACTTC. Translated, it gives CASSPTGLAGALQETQYF.

In this sample, this clonotype turned up a few times. The chain joins TRBV11-2 to TRBJ2-2; 7 bases fit TRBD2. The CDR3 has 15 residues. Germline assignment: CDR1 SGHAT and CDR2 FQNNGV. V was clipped by 0 bases and J by 5 bases; unmatched bases: 3. For the CDR3, the DNA is TGTGCCAGCAGCTTAGAGCGGGGGTATACCGGGGAGCTGTTTTTT. This translates into CASSLERGYTGELFF.

This clonotype appeared many times. The chain joins TRBV2 to TRBJ2-3, with D maybe TRBD1 (6 bases). V lost 3 bases to trimming and J lost 1 base, with 8 bases between them. There are 14 residues in the CDR3. The germline V gene encodes CDR1 SNHLY and CDR2 FYNNEI. The CDR3 DNA is TGTGCCAGCAGTGACTACAGGGGCACAGATACGCAGTATTTT. Encoded protein: CASSDYRGTDTQYF.

This clonotype has at least ten counts. The chain joins TRBV12-3 or TRBV12-4 to TRBJ1-4; TRBD1 is a possible D gene (5 bases). The CDR3 loop spans 14 amino acids. Trimming shortened V by 3 bases and J by 8 bases, and 13 bases separated the two germline ends. In nucleotides, the CDR3 is TGTGCCAGCAGTTTGGGGACGAATAGGGAAAAACTGTTTTTT. Translation gives CASSLGTNREKLFF.

The rearrangement uses TRBV12-3 or TRBV12-4 and TRBJ2-7; 7 bases line up with TRBD2. The CDR3 extends over 14 amino acids. V was pared by 2 bases and J by 6 bases, with 7 bases of the junction left unmatched. CDR3 amino acids: CASSLPRERREQYF. CDR3 DNA: TGTGCCAGCAGTTTACCGCGGGAGAGGCGCGAGCAGTACTTC.

This sequence joins TRBV6-1 and TRBJ2-3; a weak D match, TRBD2 (5 bases). The germline CDR1 and CDR2 sequences are MNHNS and SASEGT. The CDR3 spans 14 residues. V shed 10 bases and J shed 0 bases, with 14 bases lying between them. The CDR3 spells CAIRRTGSTDTQYF. CDR3 bases: TGTGCCATACGACGGACGGGGAGCACAGATACGCAGTATTTT.

This clonotype was detected many times. The chain links TRBV18 to TRBJ2-3, with 10 bases lining up with TRBD1. There are 14 residues in the CDR3. V was clipped by 3 bases and J by 6 bases; unmatched bases: 3. CDR1 is KGHSH and CDR2 is LQKENI in the germline V gene. The CDR3, as DNA: TGTGCCAGCTCACCGGGACAGGGGTTTGATACGCAGTATTTT. It is translated as CASSPGQGFDTQYF.

J is TRBJ1-2 and V is TRBV30, with a tentative D call TRBD1 (5 bases). V lost 5 bases and J 0 bases, leaving 10 bases between the germline ends. The germline CDR1 and CDR2 sequences are GTSNPN and SVGIG (reference sequence). The CDR3 is 13 residues long. Written as DNA, the CDR3 is TGTGCCTGGGACTCGACAGCTAACTATGGCTACACCTTC. It yields the protein CAWDSTANYGYTF. The full variable domain, rest sourced from reference TRBV30 and TRBJ1-2, is SQTIHQWPATLVQPVGSPLSLECTVEGTSNPNLYWYRQAAGRGLQLLFYSVGIGQISSEVPQNLSASRPQDRQFILSSKKLLLSDSGFYLCAWDSTANYGYTFGSGTRLTVV.

This clonotype was detected many times. The V call is TRBV2, the J call TRBJ1-5; the D is unclear. The CDR3 totals 12 residues. From germline, CDR1 is SNHLY and CDR2 FYNNEI. V was shortened by 2 bases and J by 9 bases, with 8 bases between the two germline ends. In DNA form, the CDR3 reads TGTGCCAGCAGTGAATCGCCCGGGCCCCAGCATTTT. Protein product: CASSESPGPQHF.

This clonotype has a count of ten or more. The CDR3 reads CASSFVRGGTDTQYF. In DNA, the CDR3 is TGTGCCAGCAGCTTCGTCCGGGGGGGCACAGATACGCAGTATTTT. The chain employs TRBV13 and TRBJ2-3; 7 nucleotides agree with TRBD2. Trimming took 3 bases from V and 1 from J; bases not matched to a gene: 4. Germline V CDR1 and CDR2: PRHDT, FYEKMQ (reference sequence). The CDR3 covers 15 residues.

Only a few counts were recorded for this clonotype. The V call is TRBV5-8, the J call TRBJ1-4; the D is unclear. Per the germline V gene, CDR1 is SGHTS and CDR2 is YDEGEE. The CDR3 is made up of 15 amino acids. Trimming stripped 0 bases from V and 0 bases from J, with 6 bases between. CDR3 region: CASSLGGSTNEKLFF. The CDR3 bases are TGTGCCAGCAGCTTGGGCGGCTCAACTAATGAAAAACTGTTTTTT.

Many counts were recorded for this clonotype. The gene calls are TRBV6-1 and TRBJ2-3; 9 bases map to TRBD2. Germline values: CDR1 MNHNS, CDR2 SASEGT. The CDR3 is made up of 16 amino acids. V shed 1 base and J 2 bases; nucleotides not matched to a gene: 4. Here the CDR3 DNA reads TGTGCCAGCAGTGAAGTCAGCGGGGGGTTCACAGATACGCAGTATTTT. Translating gives CASSEVSGGFTDTQYF.